These T cell receptor beta chains were read from a single sample in a study of tumor and adjacent non-tumor tissue in lung cancer. TCRdb itself ran the multiplex PCR reads through MiXCR, one entry per CDR3 protein. The sample holds about 70,000 distinct CDR3 sequences; approximately 73% are singletons and the top ten take roughly 30%. Sequenced: lung tumor tissue. All receptors come from a man aged 55 to 70 with non-small cell lung cancer. Each CDR3 is given with its conserved first and last residue. A D gene is named only where the DNA matches it firmly. Not every row has a clone size; where given, it reads once, few, many or a size class.

j_call | d_call | clone_size | v_call | cdr3_nt | cdr3_aa
TRBJ2-4 | . | many | TRBV6-1 | TGTGCCAGCAGAGACAGCATAGCCAAAAACATTCAGTACTTC | CASRDSIAKNIQYF
TRBJ2-1 | TRBD2 | . | TRBV20-1 | TGCAGTGCTAGAGTCGGGACTAGCTGCAGGAATGAGCAGTTCTTC | CSARVGTSCRNEQFF
TRBJ2-2 | . | . | TRBV6-5 | TGTGCCAGCAGTTTTTGCGAAGGATCCAGAAACACCGGGGAGCTGTTTTTT | CASSFCEGSRNTGELFF
TRBJ2-7 | . | . | TRBV29-1 | TGCAGTAACGACCCAGATCAAGGACTTGGCAGCGAGCAGTATTTC | CSNDPDQGLGSEQYF
TRBJ1-2 | . | . | TRBV29-1 | TGCAGCGTTGGACTCGGGATCTTATATGGATACACCTTC | CSVGLGILYGYTF
TRBJ2-7 | TRBD2 | . | TRBV20-1 | TGCAGTGCTAGAGACCTCTGGGGGACTAGCGAGACCGAGATGGGGCTCTCCTACGAGGAGTACTTC | CSARDLWGTSETEMGLSYEEYF
TRBJ1-1 | . | . | TRBV12-3/TRBV12-4 | TGTCCCAGCAGCCTTTCAGGGTGCGGTGCTTTCTTT | CPSSLSGCGAFF
TRBJ1-1 | TRBD1 | . | TRBV6-5 | TGTACCAGCAGCCGACAGGGAAGCATTGAAGCTTTCTTT | CTSSRQGSIEAFF
TRBJ1-1 | . | . | TRBV6-5 | TGTGCCAACAGTAACAGAGCTGAAGCTTTCTTT | CANSNRAEAFF
TRBJ1-1 | TRBD1 | . | TRBV6-1 | TGTGCAAGCAGTGAACAGGGGTCAAATGAAGCTTTCTTT | CASSEQGSNEAFF
TRBJ1-5 | . | . | TRBV19 | TGTGCCAGTAGTCCTGGGGCAGCCTCGAATCAGCCCCAGCATTTT | CASSPGAASNQPQHF
TRBJ2-7 | . | . | TRBV10-3 | TGCGCCACCGGATTGGACCACGAGCAGTACTTC | CATGLDHEQYF
TRBJ2-3 | . | . | TRBV11-3 | TGTGATAACAGCTCCGGGCTAGCAGATAGCACAGATACGCAGTATTTT | CDNSSGLADSTDTQYF
TRBJ1-2 | . | . | TRBV29-1 | TGCAGCGTTGAGAATTCTAGCCCCTATGGATACATCTTC | CSVENSSPYGYIF
TRBJ2-7 | TRBD1 | . | TRBV6-2/TRBV6-3 | TGTGCCAGCAGTTATGGGACAGGTTCCAGCTCCTACGAGCATTACTTC | CASSYGTGSSSYEHYF
TRBJ2-5 | . | . | TRBV29-1 | TGCAGCGTTGATGGGCATCTGGCGAACCAAGAGATCCAGTACTTC | CSVDGHLANQEIQYF
TRBJ2-1 | . | . | TRBV11-1 | TGTGTCAGCAGCTTAGTGAGCGGGATCGGGGACAATGAGCCGTTCTTC | CVSSLVSGIGDNEPFF
TRBJ2-7 | TRBD1 | medium-sized | TRBV20-1 | TGCAGTGCTACGGGACAGGGTGAATCCTACGAGCAGTACTTC | CSATGQGESYEQYF
TRBJ2-1 | . | . | TRBV6-6 | TGTGCCACCTGCCTCGGAGGGAATGAGGAGTTCTTC | CATCLGGNEEFF
TRBJ2-7 | . | . | TRBV28 | TGTGCCAGCAGTTTTCCGACTAACGCCGCCTACGAGCAATACTTC | CASSFPTNAAYEQYF
TRBJ1-2 | TRBD1 | once | TRBV29-1 | TGCAGCGTTACAGGGGGTAACTATGGCTGTACCTTC | CSVTGGNYGCTF
TRBJ2-3 | . | once | TRBV5-6 | TGTGCCAGCAGATTGGGATTCGGACGTGATACGCAGTATTTT | CASRLGFGRDTQYF
TRBJ2-7 | TRBD1 | . | TRBV29-1 | TGCAGAGTTGAAGGGACAGGGGGTACCTACGATCAGTACTTC | CRVEGTGGTYDQYF
TRBJ2-2 | . | . | TRBV6-5 | TGTGCCAGAAGTTATAAGGCAGGCAGTGAGCTGTTTTTT | CARSYKAGSELFF
TRBJ2-2 | TRBD2 | . | TRBV20-1 | TGCAGTGCAAGACTAGCGGGATACACCGGGGAGTCGTTTTTT | CSARLAGYTGESFF
TRBJ2-1 | . | few | TRBV30 | TGTGCCTGGAGTCCCTCGATGGCTGGCGGTGCGTGGCAGTTCTTC | CAWSPSMAGGAWQFF
TRBJ2-6 | TRBD2 | . | TRBV29-1 | TGCAGCGTTGCAGCGGGAGGTACAGGGGCCAACACTCTGACTTTC | CSVAAGGTGANTLTF
TRBJ2-7 | . | once | TRBV6-1 | TGTCCCAGCAGTGCGGTAGCGGCTGGAGGGCCCTCCTACGAGCAGTACTTC | CPSSAVAAGGPSYEQYF
TRBJ2-7 | TRBD2 | many | TRBV20-1 | TGCAGTGCTAGAGAGTTCAATGGACTAGCGGATCCCTACGAGCAGTACTTC | CSAREFNGLADPYEQYF
TRBJ2-1 | TRBD2 | few | TRBV20-1 | TGCAGTGCTAGTAAGCCCGGACTAGCGGGAGTGAGGGTCTACAATATGCAGTTCTTC | CSASKPGLAGVRVYNMQFF
TRBJ1-4 | TRBD1 | many | TRBV5-5 | TGTGCTAGCAGCATCTGGACAGGGAGAGGTGAAAAACTGTTTTTT | CASSIWTGRGEKLFF
TRBJ2-5 | TRBD2 | few | TRBV7-9 | TGTGCCAGCAGCTTGGGGAGGGAGTCGAGGGTGGAGACCCAGTACTTC | CASSLGRESRVETQYF